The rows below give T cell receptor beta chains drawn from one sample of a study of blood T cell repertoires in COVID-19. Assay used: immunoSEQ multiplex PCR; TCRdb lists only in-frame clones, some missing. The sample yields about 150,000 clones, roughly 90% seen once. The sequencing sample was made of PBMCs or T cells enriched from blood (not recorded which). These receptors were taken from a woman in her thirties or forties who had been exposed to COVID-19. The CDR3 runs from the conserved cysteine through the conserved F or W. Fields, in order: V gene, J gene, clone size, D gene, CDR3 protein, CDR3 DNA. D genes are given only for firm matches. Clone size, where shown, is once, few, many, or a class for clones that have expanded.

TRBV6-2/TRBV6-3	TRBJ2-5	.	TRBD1	CASSSPGQTQETQYF	TGTGCCAGCAGCAGCCCGGGACAGACTCAAGAGACCCAGTACTTC
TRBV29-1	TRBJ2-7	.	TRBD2	CSVEGGTSGVYEQYF	TGCAGCGTTGAGGGGGGGACTAGCGGGGTCTACGAGCAGTACTTC
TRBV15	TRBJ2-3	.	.	CATSRDGWGESDTQYF	TGTGCCACCAGCAGAGATGGATGGGGGGAGTCAGATACGCAGTATTTT
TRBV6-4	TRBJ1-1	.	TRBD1	CASSDSIGTVAFF	TGTGCCAGCAGTGACTCGATAGGGACAGTGGCTTTCTTT
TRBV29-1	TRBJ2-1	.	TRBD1	CSGRTGAQWEQFF	TGCAGCGGAAGGACAGGTGCCCAATGGGAGCAGTTCTTC
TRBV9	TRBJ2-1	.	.	CPTGAYNEQFF	TGCCCGACGGGGGCCTACAATGAGCAGTTCTTC
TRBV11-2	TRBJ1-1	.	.	CASSSAPDTEAFF	TGTGCCAGCAGCTCCGCTCCGGACACTGAAGCTTTCTTT
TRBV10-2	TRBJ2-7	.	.	CASISLSYEQYF	TGCGCCAGCATTAGCCTCTCCTACGAGCAGTACTTC
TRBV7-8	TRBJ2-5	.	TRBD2	CASSFTPQLAGGETQYF	TGTGCCAGCAGCTTCACCCCTCAACTAGCGGGGGGAGAGACCCAGTACTTC
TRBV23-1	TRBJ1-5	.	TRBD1	CASSQSPGTGTAGQPQHF	TGCGCCAGCAGTCAATCCCCCGGCACCGGGACAGCCGGTCAGCCCCAGCATTTT
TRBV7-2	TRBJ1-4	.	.	CASSPRGIGTNEKLFF	TGTGCCAGCAGCCCTAGGGGCATAGGAACTAATGAAAAACTGTTTTTT
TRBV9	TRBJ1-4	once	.	CASSVEQGGKLFF	TGTGCCAGCAGCGTAGAACAGGGCGGAAAACTGTTTTTT
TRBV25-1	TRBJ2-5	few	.	CATATSGATQYF	TGTGCCACAGCGACTAGTGGTGCGACCCAGTACTTC
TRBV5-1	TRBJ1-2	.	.	CASSLGPRWGVSNYGYTF	TGCGCCAGCAGCTTGGGACCGCGATGGGGGGTATCTAACTATGGCTACACCTTC
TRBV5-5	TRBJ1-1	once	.	CASSRTGVEAFF	TGTGCCAGCAGCAGAACAGGAGTTGAAGCTTTCTTT
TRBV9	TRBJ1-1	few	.	CASSPPGHLGTEAFF	TGTGCCAGCAGCCCCCCGGGACATTTGGGCACTGAAGCTTTCTTT
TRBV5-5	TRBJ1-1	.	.	CASSPMGKGENTEAFF	TGTGCCAGCAGCCCAATGGGGAAAGGGGAGAACACTGAAGCTTTCTTT
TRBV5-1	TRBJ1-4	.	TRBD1	CASSLGSGGGGEKLFF	TGCGCCAGCAGCTTGGGGTCAGGGGGCGGTGGTGAAAAACTGTTTTTT
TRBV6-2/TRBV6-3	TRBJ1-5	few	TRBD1	CASSPDRVGGQPQHF	TGTGCCAGCAGTCCCGACAGGGTAGGTGGTCAGCCCCAGCATTTT
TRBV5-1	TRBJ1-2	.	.	CASSLDGGGYGYTF	TGCGCCAGCAGCTTGGACGGGGGTGGCTATGGCTACACCTTC
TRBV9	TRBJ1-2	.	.	CASSVGGNGYTF	TGTGCCAGCAGCGTAGGCGGGAATGGCTACACCTTC
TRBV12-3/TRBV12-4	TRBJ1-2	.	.	CASSLQDYGYTF	TGTGCCAGCAGTTTGCAGGACTATGGCTACACCTTC
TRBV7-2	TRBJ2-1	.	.	CASSIRTISSYNEQFF	TGTGCCAGCAGCATCCGGACTATTTCCTCCTACAATGAGCAGTTCTTC
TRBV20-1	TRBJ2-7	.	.	CSASPVSYEQYF	TGCAGTGCTAGTCCAGTCTCCTACGAGCAGTACTTC
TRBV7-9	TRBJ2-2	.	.	CASSLRRVVDTGELFF	TGTGCCAGCAGCTTACGCAGGGTAGTGGACACCGGGGAGCTGTTTTTT
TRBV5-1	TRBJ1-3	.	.	CASTRAGLSGNTIYF	TGCGCCAGCACACGCGCGGGCCTATCTGGAAACACCATATATTTT
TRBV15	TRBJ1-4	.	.	CATRGTSEKLFF	TGTGCCACCAGGGGGACTAGCGAAAAACTGTTTTTT
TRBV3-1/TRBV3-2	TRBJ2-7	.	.	CASSQGDRKDREQYF	TGTGCCAGCAGCCAAGGCGACAGGAAGGATCGGGAGCAGTACTTC
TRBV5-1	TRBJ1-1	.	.	CASSLGAGRTEAFF	TGCGCCAGCAGCTTGGGAGCGGGTAGGACTGAAGCTTTCTTT
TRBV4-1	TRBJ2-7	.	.	CASSQEGRAYEQYF	TGCGCCAGCAGCCAAGAGGGCAGGGCCTACGAGCAGTACTTC
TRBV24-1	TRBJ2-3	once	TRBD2	CATSDRSGRPDTQYF	TGTGCCACCAGTGATCGGAGCGGGAGACCAGATACGCAGTATTTT
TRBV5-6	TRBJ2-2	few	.	CASSLDWGQETGELFF	TGTGCCAGCAGCTTGGATTGGGGCCAAGAGACCGGGGAGCTGTTTTTT
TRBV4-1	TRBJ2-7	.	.	CASSPGGQIAGPYEQYF	TGCGCCAGCAGCCCGGGGGGACAGATAGCGGGACCCTACGAGCAGTACTTC
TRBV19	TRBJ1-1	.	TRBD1	CASSVRQGDTEAFF	TGTGCCAGTAGTGTCCGACAGGGTGACACTGAAGCTTTCTTT
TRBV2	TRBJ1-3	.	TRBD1	CASSGSGTGGNTIYF	TGTGCCAGCAGTGGATCAGGGACAGGCGGAAACACCATATATTTT
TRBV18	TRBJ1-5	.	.	CASSPGLPNDQPQHF	TGTGCCAGCTCACCCGGACTTCCGAACGATCAGCCCCAGCATTTT
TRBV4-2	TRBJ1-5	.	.	CASSQAAGARDQPQHF	TGTGCCAGCAGCCAAGCAGCGGGGGCGCGGGATCAGCCCCAGCATTTT
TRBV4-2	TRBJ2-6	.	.	CASSQKGQGSGANVLTF	TGTGCCAGCAGCCAAAAAGGCCAGGGATCTGGGGCCAACGTCCTGACTTTC
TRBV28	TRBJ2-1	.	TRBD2	CASSLAGVTDEQFF	TGTGCCAGCAGCCTAGCGGGAGTTACTGATGAGCAGTTCTTC
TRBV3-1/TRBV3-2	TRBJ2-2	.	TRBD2	CASSPQSGGISGITGELFF	TGTGCCAGCAGCCCCCAAAGCGGGGGGATTAGCGGGATCACCGGGGAGCTGTTTTTT
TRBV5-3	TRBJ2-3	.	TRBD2	CARSAETSGIDTQYF	TGTGCCAGAAGCGCAGAGACTAGCGGAATAGATACGCAGTATTTT
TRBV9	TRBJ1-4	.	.	CASSLGGEKLFF	TGTGCCAGCAGCCTGGGGGGTGAAAAACTGTTTTTT
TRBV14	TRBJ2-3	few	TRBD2	CASSQERGGISTDTQYF	TGTGCCAGCAGCCAAGAACGGGGGGGCATCAGCACAGATACGCAGTATTTT
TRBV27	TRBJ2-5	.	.	CASSFGDRRGTQYF	TGTGCCAGCAGTTTCGGCGACAGACGAGGGACCCAGTACTTC
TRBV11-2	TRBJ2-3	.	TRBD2	CASLGLAGSDTQYF	TGTGCCAGCCTGGGACTAGCGGGATCTGATACGCAGTATTTT
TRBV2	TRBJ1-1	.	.	CASSAGSRRDNTEAFF	TGTGCCAGCAGTGCGGGTTCTAGACGAGATAACACTGAAGCTTTCTTT
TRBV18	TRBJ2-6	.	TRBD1	CASSLSPGQGLGGANVLTF	TGTGCCAGCTCACTTTCACCGGGACAGGGATTGGGAGGGGCCAACGTCCTGACTTTC
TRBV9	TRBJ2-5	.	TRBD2	CASSVGPSGGEETQYF	TGTGCCAGCAGCGTAGGTCCTAGCGGGGGGGAAGAGACCCAGTACTTC
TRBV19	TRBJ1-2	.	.	CASSIGQPNGYTF	TGTGCCAGTAGTATTGGGCAGCCTAATGGCTACACCTTC
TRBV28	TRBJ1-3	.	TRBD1	CASSFTGASGNTIYF	TGTGCCAGCAGTTTTACAGGGGCCTCTGGAAACACCATATATTTT
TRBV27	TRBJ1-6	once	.	CASSFQGVIGLSYNSPLHF	TGTGCCAGCAGTTTTCAGGGTGTTATCGGGTTGTCCTATAATTCACCCCTCCACTTT
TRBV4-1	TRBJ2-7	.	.	CASSQDEIASYEQYF	TGCGCCAGCAGCCAAGATGAGATCGCGTCCTACGAGCAGTACTTC
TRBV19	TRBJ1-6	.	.	CASSRGLGSPLHF	TGTGCCAGTAGCCGTGGACTGGGGTCACCCCTCCACTTT
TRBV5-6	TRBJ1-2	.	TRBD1	CASRQGDGYTF	TGTGCCAGCAGGCAGGGGGATGGCTACACCTTC
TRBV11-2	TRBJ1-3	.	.	CASSLTRSGNTIYF	TGTGCCAGCAGCTTAACACGCTCTGGAAACACCATATATTTT
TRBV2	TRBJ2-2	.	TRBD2	CASRGTSGMDAGELFF	TGTGCCAGCAGGGGGACTAGCGGGATGGACGCCGGGGAGCTGTTTTTT
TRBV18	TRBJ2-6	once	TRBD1	CASSPRQGARGANVLTF	TGTGCCAGCTCACCACGGCAGGGGGCGAGGGGGGCCAACGTCCTGACTTTC